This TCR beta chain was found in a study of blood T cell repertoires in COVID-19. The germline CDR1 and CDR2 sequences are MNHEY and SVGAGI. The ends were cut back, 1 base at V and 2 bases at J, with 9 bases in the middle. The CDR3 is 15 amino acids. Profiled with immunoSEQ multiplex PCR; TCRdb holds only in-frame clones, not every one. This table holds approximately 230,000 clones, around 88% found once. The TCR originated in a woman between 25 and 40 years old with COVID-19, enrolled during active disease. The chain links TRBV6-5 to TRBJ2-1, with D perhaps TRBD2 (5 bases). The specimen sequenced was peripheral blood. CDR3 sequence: CASSYFSGTYNEQFF. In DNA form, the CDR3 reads TGTGCCAGCAGTTACTTTTCCGGGACCTACAATGAGCAGTTCTTC.